This TCR beta chain was documented in a study of blood T cells in healthy people across ages. For the second PCR, which ran for roughly 7 to 11 cycles, a sample-barcoded 5' primer and a J-beta primer mix were used. Each single sample gave us at least 3 million CDR3-containing paired-end reads. TCRdb analysed the 5' RACE reads with MiXCR anew, one entry per CDR3 protein. The data contain 850,000 to 950,000 distinct CDR3 sequences, 25% to 35% of them singletons. Overall study results and limits: Expanded clonotype shifts may have been confounded, as the donors had an unknown CMV status. Significant beta diversity loss was already apparent by age around 40, declining roughly linearly. A strong correlation was found between TCR beta diversity and the percentage of naive T cells.

V lost 7 bases and J lost 0, with 10 bases in between. This CDR3 contains 13 residues. Per germline, CDR1 ENHRY and CDR2 SYGVKD. For this clonotype: Its antigen is unknown.

Specimen: blood. The receptor comes from an elderly woman in good health. The chain has TRBV10-3 and TRBJ2-7, with D maybe TRBD2 (5 bases). The CDR3 DNA sequence: TGTGCCATCATGAGGGAGAGCTCCTACGAGCAGTACTTC. It yields the protein CAIMRESSYEQYF.